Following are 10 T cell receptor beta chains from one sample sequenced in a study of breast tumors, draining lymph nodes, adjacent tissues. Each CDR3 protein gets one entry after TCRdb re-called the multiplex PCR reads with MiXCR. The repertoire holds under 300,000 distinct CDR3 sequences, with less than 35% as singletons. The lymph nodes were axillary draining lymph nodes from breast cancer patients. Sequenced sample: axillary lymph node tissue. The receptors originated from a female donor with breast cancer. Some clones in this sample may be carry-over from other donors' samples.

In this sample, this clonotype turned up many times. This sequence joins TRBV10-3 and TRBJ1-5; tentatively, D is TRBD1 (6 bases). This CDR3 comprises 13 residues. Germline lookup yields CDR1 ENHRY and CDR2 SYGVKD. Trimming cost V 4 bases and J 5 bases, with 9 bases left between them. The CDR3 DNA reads TGTGCCATCAGTGGGGACAACTATCAGCCCCAGCATTTT. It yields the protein CAISGDNYQPQHF.

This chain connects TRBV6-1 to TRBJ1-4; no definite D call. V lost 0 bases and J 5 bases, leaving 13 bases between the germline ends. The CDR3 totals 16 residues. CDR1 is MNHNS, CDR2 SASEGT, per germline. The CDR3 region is CASSEASDFINEKLFF. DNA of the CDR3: TGTGCCAGCAGTGAAGCGTCCGACTTTATAAATGAAAAACTGTTTTTT.

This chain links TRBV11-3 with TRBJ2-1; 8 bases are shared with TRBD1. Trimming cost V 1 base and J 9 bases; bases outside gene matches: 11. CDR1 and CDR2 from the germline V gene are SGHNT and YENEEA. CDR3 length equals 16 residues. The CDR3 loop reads CASSLAGTGFRGEQFF. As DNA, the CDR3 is TGTGCCAGCAGCTTAGCCGGGACAGGCTTCCGGGGTGAGCAGTTCTTC.

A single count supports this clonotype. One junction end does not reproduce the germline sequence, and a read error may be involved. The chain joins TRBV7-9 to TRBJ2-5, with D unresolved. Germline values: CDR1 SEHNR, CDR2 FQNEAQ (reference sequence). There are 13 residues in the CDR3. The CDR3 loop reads CVSSSQWEETQYF. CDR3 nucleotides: TGCGTCAGCAGCTCCCAATGGGAAGAGACCCAGTACTTC.

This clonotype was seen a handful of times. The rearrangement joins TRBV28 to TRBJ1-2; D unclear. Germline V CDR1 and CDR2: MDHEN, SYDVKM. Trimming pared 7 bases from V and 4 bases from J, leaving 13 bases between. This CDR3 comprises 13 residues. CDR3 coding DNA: TGTGCCAGCATCGGAGGGTATGTCTATGGCTACACCTTC. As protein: CASIGGYVYGYTF.

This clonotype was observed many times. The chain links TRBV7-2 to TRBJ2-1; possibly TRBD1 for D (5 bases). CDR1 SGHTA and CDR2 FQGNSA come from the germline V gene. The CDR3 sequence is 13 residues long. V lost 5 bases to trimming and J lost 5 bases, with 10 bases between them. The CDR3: CASSPARDNEQFF. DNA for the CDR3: TGTGCCAGCAGCCCCGCCAGGGACAATGAGCAGTTCTTC.

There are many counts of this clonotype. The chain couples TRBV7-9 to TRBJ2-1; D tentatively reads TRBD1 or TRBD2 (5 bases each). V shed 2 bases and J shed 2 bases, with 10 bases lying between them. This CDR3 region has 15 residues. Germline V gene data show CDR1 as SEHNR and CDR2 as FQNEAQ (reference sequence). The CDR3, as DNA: TGTGCCAGCAGCTTACGGCAGGGACCCTACAATGAGCAGTTCTTC. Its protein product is CASSLRQGPYNEQFF.

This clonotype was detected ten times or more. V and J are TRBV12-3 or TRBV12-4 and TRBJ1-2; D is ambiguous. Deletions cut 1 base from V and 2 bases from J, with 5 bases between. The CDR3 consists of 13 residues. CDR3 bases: TGTGCCAGCAGTTTAGTGTTGAACTATGGCTACACCTTC. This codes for CASSLVLNYGYTF.

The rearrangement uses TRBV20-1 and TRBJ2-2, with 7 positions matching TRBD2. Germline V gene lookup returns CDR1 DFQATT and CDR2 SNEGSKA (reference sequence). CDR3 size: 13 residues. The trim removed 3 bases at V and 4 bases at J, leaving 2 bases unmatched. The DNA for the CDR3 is TGCAGTGCTAGCGGGAGGAGCACCGGGGAGCTGTTTTTT. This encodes CSASGRSTGELFF.

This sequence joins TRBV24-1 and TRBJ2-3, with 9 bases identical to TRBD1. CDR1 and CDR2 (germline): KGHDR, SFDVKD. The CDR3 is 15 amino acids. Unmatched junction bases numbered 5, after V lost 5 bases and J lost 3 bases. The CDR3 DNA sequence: TGTGCCACCAGTGTCGCGGGACAGGGTACAGATACGCAGTATTTT. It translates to CATSVAGQGTDTQYF.